This T cell receptor beta chain was found in a study of blood T cells in healthy people across ages. The second PCR ran roughly 7 to 12 cycles with a sample-barcoded 5' primer and J-beta primers. TCRdb recomputed calls from the 5' RACE reads with MiXCR, one row per CDR3 protein. The table shows under 1,000,000 distinct CDR3 sequences, with roughly 35% occurring only once. Donors were healthy Caucasian individuals from Russia aged roughly 6 to 90. Study results and caveats: Whereas aged donors had fewer naive CD4+ cells, long-lived donors had more of them and higher diversity. With naive T cell percentage, TCR beta diversity showed a strong correlation.

The CDR3 spans 15 residues. The V gene's germline CDR1 is SGHTA and CDR2 FQGNSA. V was cut by 5 bases and J by 1 base, with 13 bases left in between. The sample holds many counts of this clonotype. Its antigen is still unknown. The chain carries TRBV7-2 and TRBJ2-3; D is possibly TRBD1 (6 bases). The TCR originated in a man between 18 and 35 years old in good health. Sequencing input: blood. In nucleotides, the CDR3 is TGTGCCAGCAGCACGACAGGATTCGGCACAGATACGCAGTATTTT. It encodes CASSTTGFGTDTQYF.